This T cell receptor beta chain was identified during a study of cytomegalovirus exposure and HLA in healthy donors. The PCR used 60 Vbeta and 13 Jbeta primers. TCRdb keeps only in-frame clones here, not all; method: immunoSEQ multiplex PCR. The sample records some 170,000 clones, roughly three quarters being singletons. This clone occurred a few times. Its target is not known. Germline-derived CDR1 and CDR2 are SQVTM and ANQGSEA. V was pared by 4 bases and J by 4 bases, with 8 bases of the junction left unmatched. This CDR3 has 14 residues. Regarding the study as a whole: In a later analysis, V- and J-gene trimming of beta chains associated with a DCLRE1C missense variant, replicated independently. The authors later found most CMV-associated TCR beta chains appeared HLA-restricted. TCR beta chains numbering more than 150 were designated cytomegalovirus-associated.

Every donor was a healthy person donating bone marrow. The J gene is TRBJ2-3, the V gene TRBV29-1, with 7 bases aligning to TRBD2. The sequenced sample was PBMCs. The receptor's source is a man aged 18 to 30 in good health and CMV-seropositive. The chain's CDR3 is CSVARLASSDTQYF. The CDR3 nucleotides are TGCAGCGTTGCCCGACTAGCAAGTTCAGATACGCAGTATTTT.